The rows below give T cell receptor beta chains drawn from one sample of a study of control samples from healthy donors and cancer patients. Repertoires were generated with immunoSEQ multiplex PCR, while TCRdb's copy carries only in-frame clones and drops some. Of some 37,000 clones in the sample, more than 85% were seen once. The sample was blood. These receptors originate from a woman in her forties or fifties in good health. The CDR3 runs from the conserved cysteine through the conserved F or W. A D gene is named only where the DNA matches it firmly. Clone size is shown for a subset of rows, as once, few, many or a class of expanded clone.

d_gene,v_gene,j_gene,abundance,CDR3aa,CDR3nt
TRBD1,TRBV28,TRBJ1-2,-,CASSLPQQTGANYGYTF,TGTGCCAGCAGTTTACCCCAGCAGACAGGGGCTAACTATGGCTACACCTTC
-,TRBV25-1,TRBJ1-4,-,CASSGGGGSKLFF,TGTGCCAGCAGTGGAGGTGGGGGGTCAAAACTGTTTTTT
-,TRBV19,TRBJ1-4,-,CASRRLANEKLFF,TGTGCCAGTAGAAGGCTGGCTAATGAAAAACTGTTTTTT
-,TRBV7-2,TRBJ1-1,-,CASSFGFMNTEAFF,TGTGCCAGCAGCTTCGGGTTCATGAACACTGAAGCTTTCTTT
-,TRBV20-1,TRBJ2-7,-,CSARRAEEQYF,TGCAGTGCTCGGAGGGCAGAAGAGCAGTACTTC
-,TRBV9,TRBJ1-1,-,CASSPRREDSPPGTEAFF,TGTGCCAGCAGCCCCCGTCGGGAGGACAGCCCCCCTGGGACTGAAGCTTTCTTT
-,TRBV5-4,TRBJ2-1,-,CASSRPDSRGPYNEQFF,TGTGCCAGCAGCCGCCCGGATTCGCGGGGACCTTACAATGAGCAGTTCTTC
-,TRBV12-3/TRBV12-4,TRBJ2-3,-,CASSPTLSDTQYF,TGTGCCAGCAGTCCCACCCTCTCAGATACGCAGTATTTT
TRBD1,TRBV18,TRBJ1-2,once,CASSRGQPDGYTF,TGTGCCAGCTCACGGGGACAGCCCGATGGCTACACCTTC
-,TRBV7-3,TRBJ1-2,-,CASSLLRPENYGYTF,TGTGCCAGCAGCTTACTACGGCCAGAAAACTATGGCTACACCTTC
-,TRBV7-8,TRBJ1-2,-,CASSFKQDYGYTF,TGTGCCAGCAGCTTCAAACAGGACTATGGCTACACCTTC
-,TRBV5-4,TRBJ2-1,-,CASSFGGRSDEQFF,TGTGCCAGCAGCTTCGGGGGGCGCAGCGATGAGCAGTTCTTC
-,TRBV9,TRBJ2-3,-,CASSVGDTQYF,TGTGCCAGCAGCGTTGGTGATACGCAGTATTTT
-,TRBV3-1/TRBV3-2,TRBJ1-3,-,CASSQGHRSGNTIYF,TGTGCCAGCAGCCAAGGACATCGCTCTGGAAACACCATATATTTT
-,TRBV9,TRBJ1-6,-,CASSVAQSTNSPLHF,TGTGCCAGCAGCGTAGCACAGAGCACTAATTCACCCCTCCACTTT
-,TRBV7-3,TRBJ2-5,-,CASSLSSVETQYF,TGTGCCAGCAGCTTAAGTTCGGTGGAGACCCAGTACTTC
TRBD1,TRBV28,TRBJ1-1,-,CASNRDRLNTEAFF,TGTGCCAGCAACCGGGACAGGTTGAACACTGAAGCTTTCTTT
-,TRBV7-9,TRBJ1-2,-,CASSLEAGGYTF,TGTGCCAGCAGCTTAGAGGCGGGCGGCTACACCTTC
TRBD1,TRBV19,TRBJ2-7,-,CASSPGTGLGNLYEQYF,TGTGCCAGCAGTCCCGGGACAGGGTTGGGTAATCTTTACGAGCAGTACTTC
-,TRBV24-1,TRBJ1-2,-,CATSGQPGGGYTF,TGTGCCACCAGTGGACAGCCTGGGGGGGGCTACACCTTC
-,TRBV28,TRBJ1-4,-,CASTLGVPFEKLFF,TGTGCCAGCACCCTAGGGGTCCCTTTTGAAAAACTGTTTTTT
-,TRBV15,TRBJ1-2,-,CATSKVTGNYGYTF,TGTGCCACCAGCAAAGTTACAGGGAACTATGGCTACACCTTC
TRBD1,TRBV4-1,TRBJ2-5,-,CASSQVGTGVETQYF,TGCGCCAGCAGCCAAGTTGGGACAGGGGTGGAGACCCAGTACTTC
-,TRBV19,TRBJ1-1,-,CATSTIGTEAFF,TGTGCCACTTCGACTATAGGCACTGAAGCTTTCTTT
-,TRBV28,TRBJ2-7,-,CASHGFYEQYF,TGTGCCAGCCACGGGTTCTACGAGCAGTACTTC
-,TRBV28,TRBJ1-6,-,CASRTRQTFGPLHF,TGTGCCAGCAGGACGAGACAAACCTTTGGCCCCCTCCACTTT
-,TRBV5-4,TRBJ2-5,few,CASSLNGSPETQYF,TGTGCCAGCAGCTTGAACGGGTCCCCAGAGACCCAGTACTTC
TRBD1,TRBV14,TRBJ2-1,-,CASSVTGGASNEQFF,TGTGCCAGCAGCGTTACAGGGGGCGCTTCAAATGAGCAGTTCTTC
-,TRBV7-2,TRBJ2-5,-,CASSLEVAAGRETQYF,TGTGCCAGCAGCTTAGAGGTAGCCGCTGGGAGGGAGACCCAGTACTTC
-,TRBV5-1,TRBJ1-4,-,CASSFSGPNEKLFF,TGCGCCAGCAGCTTCTCCGGTCCTAATGAAAAACTGTTTTTT
-,TRBV24-1,TRBJ1-1,-,CATEDLAGKAFF,TGTGCCACCGAAGATTTGGCAGGGAAAGCTTTCTTT
TRBD2,TRBV9,TRBJ2-1,-,CASSPTGTSGGYSYNEQFF,TGTGCCAGCAGCCCGACCGGGACTAGCGGGGGGTACTCCTACAATGAGCAGTTCTTC
-,TRBV4-3,TRBJ1-6,-,CASSLTGSNSPLHF,TGCGCCAGCAGCTTAACAGGGTCGAATTCACCCCTCCACTTT
-,TRBV11-3,TRBJ2-1,-,CASSLGSRGWIDEQFF,TGTGCCAGCAGCTTAGGATCGAGGGGGTGGATCGATGAGCAGTTCTTC
-,TRBV11-3,TRBJ2-1,-,CASSLGGPPGAYNEQFF,TGTGCCAGCAGCTTAGGAGGGCCCCCGGGGGCATACAATGAGCAGTTCTTC
-,TRBV11-3,TRBJ2-1,-,CASSLAGSSYNEQFF,TGTGCCAGCAGCTTAGCGGGGTCCTCCTACAATGAGCAGTTCTTC
TRBD2,TRBV2,TRBJ2-3,-,CASSERGGGITDTQYF,TGTGCCAGCAGTGAAAGAGGCGGGGGAATCACAGATACGCAGTATTTT
-,TRBV7-8,TRBJ2-3,-,CASSMFTDTQYF,TGTGCCAGCAGCATGTTCACAGATACGCAGTATTTT
TRBD1,TRBV5-1,TRBJ2-7,-,CASSPRTGPYEQYF,TGCGCCAGCAGCCCCCGGACAGGACCCTACGAGCAGTACTTC
-,TRBV5-6,TRBJ1-4,-,CASSLSSEKLFF,TGTGCCAGCAGCTTGAGCTCTGAAAAACTGTTTTTT
TRBD2,TRBV2,TRBJ2-1,once,CASSQVASGGRNEQFF,TGTGCCAGCAGCCAAGTGGCTAGCGGGGGGAGAAATGAGCAGTTCTTC
-,TRBV4-3,TRBJ1-6,few,CASSQDRGDSPLHF,TGCGCCAGCAGCCAAGATAGGGGGGATTCACCCCTCCACTTT
-,TRBV7-9,TRBJ1-2,-,CASSLSPASGYTF,TGTGCCAGCAGCTTATCCCCCGCCAGCGGCTACACCTTC
-,TRBV6-5,TRBJ1-2,-,CASNPRGAGGYTF,TGTGCCAGTAACCCTCGGGGCGCGGGTGGCTACACCTTC
-,TRBV4-3,TRBJ1-3,-,CASSQTLGRAGDTIYF,TGCGCCAGCAGCCAAACCCTTGGACGGGCGGGGGACACCATATATTTT
-,TRBV9,TRBJ1-3,-,CASSGPGPSSSGNTIYF,TGTGCCAGCAGCGGACCCGGGCCCAGCTCCTCTGGAAACACCATATATTTT
-,TRBV7-9,TRBJ1-6,once,CASSPRLDSPLHF,TGTGCCAGCAGCCCCCGCCTTGATTCACCCCTCCACTTT
-,TRBV6-2/TRBV6-3,TRBJ2-3,-,CASSYPLGGADTQYF,TGTGCCAGCAGTTACCCCCTAGGGGGGGCAGATACGCAGTATTTT